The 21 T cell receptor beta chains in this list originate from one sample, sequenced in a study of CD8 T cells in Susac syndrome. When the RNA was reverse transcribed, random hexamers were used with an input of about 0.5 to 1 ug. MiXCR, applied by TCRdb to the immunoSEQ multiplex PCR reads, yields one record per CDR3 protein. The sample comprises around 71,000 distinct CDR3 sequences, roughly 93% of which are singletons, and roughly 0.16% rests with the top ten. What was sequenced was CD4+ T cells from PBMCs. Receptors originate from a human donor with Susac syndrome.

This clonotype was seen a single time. CDR3 sequence (DNA): TGTGCCAGCAGCTTAGAAGAGTCAGGGATCTCACCCCTCCACTTT. Translating gives CASSLEESGISPLHF. The rearrangement joins TRBV7-9 to TRBJ1-6, with D maybe TRBD1 (5 bases). The germline gives CDR1 SEHNR, CDR2 FQNEAQ (reference sequence). CDR3 length equals 15 residues. The V end lost 1 base, the J end lost 10 bases, and 14 bases lay between the germline ends.

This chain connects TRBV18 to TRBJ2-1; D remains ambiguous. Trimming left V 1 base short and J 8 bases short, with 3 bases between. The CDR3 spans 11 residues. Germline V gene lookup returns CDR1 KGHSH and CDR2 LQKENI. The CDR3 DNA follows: TGTGCCAGCTCACCACGGCATGAGCAGTTCTTC. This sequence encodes CASSPRHEQFF.

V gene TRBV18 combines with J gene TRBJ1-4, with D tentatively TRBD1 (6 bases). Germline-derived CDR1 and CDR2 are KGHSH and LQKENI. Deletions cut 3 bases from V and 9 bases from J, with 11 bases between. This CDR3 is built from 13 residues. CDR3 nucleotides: TGTGCCAGCTCACCGGGACAAGAGAAAAAACTGTTTTTT. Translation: CASSPGQEKKLFF.

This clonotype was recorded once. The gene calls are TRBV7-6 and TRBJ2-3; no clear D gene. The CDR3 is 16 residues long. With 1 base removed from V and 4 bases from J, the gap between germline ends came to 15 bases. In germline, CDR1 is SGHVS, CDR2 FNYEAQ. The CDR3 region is CASSLGTPHVADTQYF. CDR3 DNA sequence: TGTGCCAGCAGCTTAGGGACCCCACACGTCGCAGATACGCAGTATTTT.

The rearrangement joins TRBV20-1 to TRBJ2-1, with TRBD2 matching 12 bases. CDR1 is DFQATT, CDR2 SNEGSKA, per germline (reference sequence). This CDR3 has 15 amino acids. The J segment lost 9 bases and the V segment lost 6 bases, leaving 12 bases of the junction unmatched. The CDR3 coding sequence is TGCAGTGCCCCAGACCCTAGCGGGGGGGAGAGTGAGCAGTTCTTC. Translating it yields CSAPDPSGGESEQFF.

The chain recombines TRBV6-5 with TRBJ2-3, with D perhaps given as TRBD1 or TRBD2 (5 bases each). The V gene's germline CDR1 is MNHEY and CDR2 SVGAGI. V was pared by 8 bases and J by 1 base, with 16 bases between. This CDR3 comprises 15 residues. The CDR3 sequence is CASFRSGTRTDTQYF. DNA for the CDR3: TGTGCCAGCTTTCGGTCAGGGACCCGCACAGATACGCAGTATTTT.

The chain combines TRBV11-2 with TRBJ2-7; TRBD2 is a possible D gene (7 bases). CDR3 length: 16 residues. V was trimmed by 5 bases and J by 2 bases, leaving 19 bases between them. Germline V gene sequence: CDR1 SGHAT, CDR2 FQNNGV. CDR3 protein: CASSRPGGPTPYEQYF. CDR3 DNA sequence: TGTGCCAGCAGCCGCCCGGGGGGCCCGACCCCCTACGAGCAGTACTTC.

The CDR3 DNA reads as TGTGCCAGCAGTGTTCGACAGTGGGACTATGGCTACACCTTC. This translates into CASSVRQWDYGYTF. The chain uses TRBV2 and TRBJ1-2; D may be TRBD1 (5 bases). V was shortened by 4 bases and J by 3 bases, with 12 bases between the two germline ends. The CDR3 loop spans 14 amino acids. CDR1 and CDR2 (germline): SNHLY, FYNNEI.

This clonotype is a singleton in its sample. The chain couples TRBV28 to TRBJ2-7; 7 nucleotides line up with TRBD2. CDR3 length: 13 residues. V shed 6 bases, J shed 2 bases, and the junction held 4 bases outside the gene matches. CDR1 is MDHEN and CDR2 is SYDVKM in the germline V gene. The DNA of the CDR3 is TGTGCCAGCAGCCCGGGGGGAACCTACGAGCAGTACTTC. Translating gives CASSPGGTYEQYF. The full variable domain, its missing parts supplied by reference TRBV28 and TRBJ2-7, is DVKVTQSSRYLVKRTGEKVFLECVQDMDHENMFWYRQDPGLGLRLIYFSYDVKMKEKGDIPEGYSVSREKKERFSLILESASTNQTSMYLCASSPGGTYEQYFGPGTRLTVT.

The CDR3 DNA follows: TGTGCCAGCAGCTTCAGACAGGGGTCGGGAGAGACCCAGTACTTC. This sequence encodes CASSFRQGSGETQYF. The chain joins TRBV11-2 to TRBJ2-5, with TRBD1 matching over 8 bases. Germline trimming cut 3 bases from V and 4 bases from J; bases unmatched to any gene: 7. The length of the CDR3 is 15 residues. The V gene's germline CDR1 is SGHAT and CDR2 FQNNGV.

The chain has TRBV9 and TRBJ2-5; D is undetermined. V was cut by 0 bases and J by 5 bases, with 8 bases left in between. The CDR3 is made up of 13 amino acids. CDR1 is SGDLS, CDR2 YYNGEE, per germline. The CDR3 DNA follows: TGTGCCAGCAGCGTAGATTTCTACGAGACCCAGTACTTC. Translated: CASSVDFYETQYF.

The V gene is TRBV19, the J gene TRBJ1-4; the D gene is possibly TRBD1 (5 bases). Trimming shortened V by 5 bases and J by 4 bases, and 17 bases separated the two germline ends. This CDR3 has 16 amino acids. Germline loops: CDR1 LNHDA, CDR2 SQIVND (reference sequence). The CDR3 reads CASSEVRANFNEKLFF. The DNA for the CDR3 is TGTGCCAGTAGTGAGGTCAGGGCCAACTTTAATGAAAAACTGTTTTTT.

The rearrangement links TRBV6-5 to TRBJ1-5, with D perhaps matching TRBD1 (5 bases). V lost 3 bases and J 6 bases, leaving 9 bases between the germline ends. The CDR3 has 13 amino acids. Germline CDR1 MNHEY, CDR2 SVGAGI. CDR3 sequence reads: CASSYTRGQPQHF. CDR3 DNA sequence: TGTGCCAGCAGTTATACAAGGGGTCAGCCCCAGCATTTT.

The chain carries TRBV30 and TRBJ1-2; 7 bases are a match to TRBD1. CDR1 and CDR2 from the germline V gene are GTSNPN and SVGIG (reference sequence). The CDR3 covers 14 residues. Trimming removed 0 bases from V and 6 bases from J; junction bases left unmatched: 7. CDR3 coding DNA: TGTGCCTGGAGTGTAGACAGGGCCGGGGATGGCTACACCTTC. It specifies CAWSVDRAGDGYTF. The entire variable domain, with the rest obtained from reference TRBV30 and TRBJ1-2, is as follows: SQTIHQWPATLVQPVGSPLSLECTVEGTSNPNLYWYRQAAGRGLQLLFYSVGIGQISSEVPQNLSASRPQDRQFILSSKKLLLSDSGFYLCAWSVDRAGDGYTFGSGTRLTVV.

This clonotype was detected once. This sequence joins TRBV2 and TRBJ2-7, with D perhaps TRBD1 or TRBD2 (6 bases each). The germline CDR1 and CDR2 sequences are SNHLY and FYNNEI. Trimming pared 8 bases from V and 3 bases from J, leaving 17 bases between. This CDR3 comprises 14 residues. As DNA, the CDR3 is TGTGCCAGCGCCATAGGGGGGATAAACTACGAGCAGTACTTC. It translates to CASAIGGINYEQYF.

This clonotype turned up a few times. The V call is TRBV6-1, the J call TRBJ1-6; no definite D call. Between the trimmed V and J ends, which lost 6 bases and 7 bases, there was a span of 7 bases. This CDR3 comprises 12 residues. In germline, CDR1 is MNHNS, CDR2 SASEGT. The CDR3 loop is CASRTSNSPLHF. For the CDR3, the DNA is TGTGCCAGCAGAACCTCAAATTCACCCCTCCACTTT.

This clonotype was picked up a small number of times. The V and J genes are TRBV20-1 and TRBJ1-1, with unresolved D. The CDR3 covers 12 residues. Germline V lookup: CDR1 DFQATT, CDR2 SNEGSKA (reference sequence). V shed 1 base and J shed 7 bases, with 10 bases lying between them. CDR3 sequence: CSARGERDEAFF. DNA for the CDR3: TGCAGTGCTAGAGGGGAAAGGGATGAAGCTTTCTTT.

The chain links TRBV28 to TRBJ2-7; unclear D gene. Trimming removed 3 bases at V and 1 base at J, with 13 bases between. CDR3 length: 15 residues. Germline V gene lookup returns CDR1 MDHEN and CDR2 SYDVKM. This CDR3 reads CASSFGQEYSYEQYF. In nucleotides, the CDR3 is TGTGCCAGCAGTTTCGGTCAGGAATATTCCTACGAGCAGTACTTC.

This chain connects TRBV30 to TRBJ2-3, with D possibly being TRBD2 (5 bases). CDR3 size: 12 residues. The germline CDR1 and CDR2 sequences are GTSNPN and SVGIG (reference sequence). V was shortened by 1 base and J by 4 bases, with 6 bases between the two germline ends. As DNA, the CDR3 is TGTGCCTGGAGTGCTAGCCCAGATACGCAGTATTTT. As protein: CAWSASPDTQYF. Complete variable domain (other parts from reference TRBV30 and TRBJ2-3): SQTIHQWPATLVQPVGSPLSLECTVEGTSNPNLYWYRQAAGRGLQLLFYSVGIGQISSEVPQNLSASRPQDRQFILSSKKLLLSDSGFYLCAWSASPDTQYFGPGTRLTVL.

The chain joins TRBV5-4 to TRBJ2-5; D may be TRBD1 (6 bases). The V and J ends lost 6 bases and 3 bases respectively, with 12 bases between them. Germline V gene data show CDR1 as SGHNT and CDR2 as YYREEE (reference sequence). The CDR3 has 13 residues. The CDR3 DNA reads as TGTGCCAGCACCCAGGGGATTGAAGAGACCCAGTACTTC. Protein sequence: CASTQGIEETQYF.

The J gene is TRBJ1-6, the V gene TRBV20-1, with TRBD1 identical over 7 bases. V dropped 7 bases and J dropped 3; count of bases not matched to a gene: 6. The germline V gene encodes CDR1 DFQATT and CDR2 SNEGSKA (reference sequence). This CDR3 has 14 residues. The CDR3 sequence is CSDHRDSYNSPLHF. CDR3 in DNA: TGCAGTGATCACCGGGACAGCTATAATTCACCCCTCCACTTT.